The entry below describes one T cell receptor beta chain. The data are from a study of blood T cell repertoires in COVID-19. About the research overall: Acute-phase and convalescent COVID-19 samples originated in the United States, Italy and Spain. Sources were T cells, B-cell-depleted T cells, or PBMCs; the material itself was cDNA or gDNA.

Germline V gene lookup returns CDR1 SGDLS and CDR2 YYNGEE. Trimming took off 2 bases at V and 1 base at J, with 12 bases between the two ends. The CDR3 sequence is 15 residues long. Per the authors' pipeline: Scientists estimated how many nucleated cells there were by amplifying reference gene primers. TCRdb keeps only in-frame clones here, not all; method: immunoSEQ multiplex PCR. V, J and clone size derive from that table, while D and trimming were established from the DNA sequence. The table records more than 90,000 clones, approximately 78% of them present only once. The sample taken for sequencing was peripheral blood. J is TRBJ2-5 and V is TRBV9; D might be TRBD2 (6 bases). This clonotype was sampled from a man between 65 and 80 years old with acute or convalescent COVID-19. The CDR3 DNA is TGTGCCAGCAGCGTGGGCCCTAGCGCCCAAGAGACCCAGTACTTC. Its translation: CASSVGPSAQETQYF.